A single sample gave rise to the 24 T cell receptor beta chains below, sequenced in a study of T cells after yellow fever vaccination. TCRdb itself ran the 5' RACE reads through MiXCR, one entry per CDR3 protein. This sample has a few hundred thousand distinct CDR3 sequences, with about 7% found just once. The source was CD4+ T cells sorted from PBMCs, collected on the day of the yellow fever booster vaccination. These receptors came from a man aged 25 to 40 who received the YFV17D yellow fever vaccine.

A few counts support this clonotype. The V and J genes are TRBV3-1 and TRBJ2-1; D gene unclear. CDR3 length: 16 residues. CDR1 and CDR2 (germline): LGHDT, YNNKEL (reference sequence). V gave up 7 bases and J gave up 4 bases, with 20 bases separating them. In nucleotides, the CDR3 is TGTGCCAGCACGGGTGATAGAGCGCACCATTACAATGAGCAGTTCTTC. Translation: CASTGDRAHHYNEQFF.

Ten or more counts support this clonotype. V and J are TRBV7-2 and TRBJ1-2; no clear D. The CDR3 is 14 amino acids. Germline lookup yields CDR1 SGHTA and CDR2 FQGNSA. The V and J ends lost 4 bases and 3 bases respectively, with 12 bases between them. The CDR3 region is CASSYRTPDYGYTF. The CDR3 DNA reads TGTGCCAGCAGCTACCGGACCCCGGACTATGGCTACACCTTC.

Many counts were recorded for this clonotype. CDR3 amino acids: CASGASSSVAEQFF. For the CDR3, the DNA is TGTGCCAGCGGGGCTAGTTCGAGTGTTGCCGAGCAGTTCTTC. The chain is built from TRBV11-3 and TRBJ2-1; tentative D call: TRBD1 (5 bases). From germline, CDR1 is SGHNT and CDR2 YENEEA. The CDR3 is made up of 14 amino acids. V was cut by 8 bases and J by 10 bases, with 21 bases left in between.

As to this clonotype: Being one base from a much bigger clone, this may be a read error. CDR3 region: CASSPTLGTRNQPQQF. The CDR3, as DNA: TGTGCCAGCAGCCCAACCTTGGGGACAAGAAATCAGCCCCAGCAATTT. The V gene is TRBV7-2, the J gene TRBJ1-5; the D gene is possibly TRBD1 (6 bases). The CDR3 loop spans 16 amino acids. Germline V gene sequence: CDR1 SGHTA, CDR2 FQGNSA.

The chain carries TRBV3-1 and TRBJ2-6; the D is unclear. The germline V gene encodes CDR1 LGHDT and CDR2 YNNKEL (reference sequence). Trimming cost V 6 bases and J 3 bases, with 21 bases left between them. The CDR3 runs 18 residues. CDR3 sequence: CASRADRALGFGANVLTF. CDR3 nucleotide sequence: TGTGCCAGCAGGGCGGACCGAGCCCTTGGATTTGGGGCCAACGTCCTGACTTTC.

V gene TRBV5-5 combines with J gene TRBJ2-7, with D perhaps given as TRBD1 or TRBD2 (6 bases each). Germline CDR1 reads SGHKS; CDR2 reads YYEKEE (reference sequence). V was clipped by 6 bases and J by 4 bases, with 20 bases between them. The CDR3 runs to 15 residues. The CDR3 DNA reads as TGTGCCAGCATCCCGGGGGCCGCACGAATTTACGAGCAGTACTTC. Its protein product is CASIPGAARIYEQYF. Complete variable domain (other parts from reference TRBV5-5 and TRBJ2-7): DAGVTQSPTHLIKTRGQQVTLRCSPISGHKSVSWYQQVLGQGPQFIFQYYEKEERGRGNFPDRFSARQFPNYSSELNVNALLLGDSALYLCASIPGAARIYEQYFGPGTRLTVT.

There are many counts of this clonotype. The CDR3 sequence: CSAGGGPTDTQYF. The CDR3 coding sequence is TGCAGTGCAGGAGGGGGCCCCACAGATACGCAGTATTTT. The chain employs TRBV20-1 and TRBJ2-3, with a tentative D call TRBD1 (7 bases). CDR3 length: 13 residues. The germline CDR1 and CDR2 sequences are DFQATT and SNEGSKA (reference sequence). V shed 6 bases and J shed 2 bases, with 12 bases lying between them.

This clonotype was counted at least ten times. The chain combines TRBV20-1 with TRBJ2-1; weak D call: TRBD2 (5 bases). The germline V gene encodes CDR1 DFQATT and CDR2 SNEGSKA (reference sequence). The CDR3 consists of 14 residues. The V end lost 1 base, the J end lost 3 bases, and 10 bases lay between the germline ends. Written as DNA, the CDR3 is TGCAGTGCTAGAGGGGGAGAGGGCTACAATGAGCAGTTCTTC. Its protein product is CSARGGEGYNEQFF.

This clonotype was counted ten times or more. The chain combines TRBV28 with TRBJ2-7; TRBD1 aligns across 9 bases. The germline V gene encodes CDR1 MDHEN and CDR2 SYDVKM. V trimming: 8 bases; J trimming: 5 bases; junction bases outside the gene matches: 13. This CDR3 contains 15 residues. This CDR3 reads CASGPQRQGVDEQYF. The CDR3 DNA sequence: TGTGCCAGCGGACCTCAGAGACAGGGGGTAGACGAGCAGTACTTC. Full variable domain (outside the CDR3, taken from reference TRBV28 and TRBJ2-7): DVKVTQSSRYLVKRTGEKVFLECVQDMDHENMFWYRQDPGLGLRLIYFSYDVKMKEKGDIPEGYSVSREKKERFSLILESASTNQTSMYLCASGPQRQGVDEQYFGPGTRLTVT.

This clonotype was observed at least ten times. The chain has TRBV25-1 and TRBJ2-7; D not certain. V was pared by 8 bases and J by 1 base, with 12 bases between. Germline V gene data show CDR1 as MGHDK and CDR2 as SYGVNS. CDR3 length equals 13 residues. The CDR3 bases are TGTGCCAGCCGGAGTGGAGCTTCCTACGAGCAGTACTTC. Translation gives CASRSGASYEQYF.

This clonotype has a count of ten or more. This sequence joins TRBV29-1 and TRBJ1-3; D is unclear. Trimming removed 4 bases from V and 2 bases from J, with 6 bases in between. This CDR3 has 12 residues. CDR1 and CDR2 (germline): SQVTM, ANQGSEA. The CDR3 reads CSVAETGNTIYF. Here the CDR3 DNA reads TGCAGCGTTGCTGAGACTGGAAACACCATATATTTT.

This clonotype turned up a few times. The rearrangement uses TRBV20-1 and TRBJ2-5; weak D call: TRBD1 (6 bases). The V end was cut by 2 bases, the J end by 1 base, with 11 bases between. The CDR3 runs to 14 residues. Germline V gene lookup returns CDR1 DFQATT and CDR2 SNEGSKA (reference sequence). The CDR3 loop is CSARIGRGQETQYF. CDR3 DNA: TGCAGTGCTAGAATCGGCAGGGGCCAAGAGACCCAGTACTTC.

This clonotype showed up many times. V usage is TRBV27 and J usage is TRBJ2-7; tentatively, D is TRBD2 (5 bases). The CDR3 consists of 14 residues. Germline CDR1 MNHEY, CDR2 SMNVEV (reference sequence). The V end lost 3 bases, the J end lost 3 bases, and 12 bases lay between the germline ends. As DNA, the CDR3 is TGTGCCAGCAGTTTGAGGGTTGGTGGCTACGAGCAGTACTTC. Amino acid sequence: CASSLRVGGYEQYF.

This clonotype was seen at least ten times. The CDR3 here is CASSFTSGQETQYF. CDR3 DNA: TGCGCCAGCAGCTTTACTAGCGGACAAGAGACCCAGTACTTC. The rearrangement joins TRBV5-1 to TRBJ2-5, with 8 bases matching TRBD2. In germline, CDR1 is SGHRS, CDR2 YFSETQ. The ends lost 2 bases at V and 2 bases at J; junction bases unmatched: 2. There are 14 residues in the CDR3. Variable domain in full (rest from reference TRBV5-1 and TRBJ2-5): KAGVTQTPRYLIKTRGQQVTLSCSPISGHRSVSWYQQTPGQGLQFLFEYFSETQRNKGNFPGRFSGRQFSNSRSEMNVSTLELGDSALYLCASSFTSGQETQYFGPGTRLLVL.

This clonotype was seen more than once but under ten times. The chain links TRBV12-3 or TRBV12-4 to TRBJ2-7; perhaps D is TRBD1 or TRBD2 (5 bases each). V gave up 6 bases and J gave up 3 bases, with 18 bases separating them. The CDR3 runs to 15 residues. In nucleotides, the CDR3 is TGTGCCAGCAGCCCTAGCACACAGGTGAACTACGAGCAGTACTTC. Translated: CASSPSTQVNYEQYF.

This clonotype was found a few times. The gene calls are TRBV18 and TRBJ2-1; TRBD2 aligns across 7 bases. Per germline, CDR1 KGHSH and CDR2 LQKENI. This CDR3 has 15 residues. The J segment lost 8 bases and the V segment lost 3 bases, leaving 10 bases of the junction unmatched. The CDR3 loop is CASSPPGGRRDEQFF. The CDR3 DNA reads TGTGCCAGCTCACCTCCGGGAGGAAGGAGGGATGAGCAGTTCTTC.

The V call is TRBV5-1, the J call TRBJ2-3; TRBD1 might be the D (6 bases). V was cut by 5 bases and J by 5 bases, with 21 bases left in between. The CDR3 has 16 amino acids. Germline CDR1 is SGHRS and CDR2 is YFSETQ. The CDR3 region is CASRAKPGDRGDTQYF. The DNA of the CDR3 is TGCGCCAGCAGAGCTAAACCAGGGGACCGGGGAGATACGCAGTATTTT. Variable domain in full (rest from reference TRBV5-1 and TRBJ2-3): KAGVTQTPRYLIKTRGQQVTLSCSPISGHRSVSWYQQTPGQGLQFLFEYFSETQRNKGNFPGRFSGRQFSNSRSEMNVSTLELGDSALYLCASRAKPGDRGDTQYFGPGTRLTVL.

CDR3 DNA: TGCGCCAGCAGTGAGTCGCAGAGGACAGATACGCAGTATTTT. The encoded protein is CASSESQRTDTQYF. This chain links TRBV10-2 with TRBJ2-3; D unclear. Germline CDR1 is WSHSY and CDR2 is SAAADI. Trimming stripped 0 bases from V and 3 bases from J, with 7 bases between. The CDR3 sequence is 14 residues long.

V gene TRBV5-1 combines with J gene TRBJ2-3; perhaps TRBD1 as D (6 bases). V dropped 8 bases and J dropped 0 bases, with 10 bases sitting between them. This CDR3 is built from 13 residues. Germline CDR1 and CDR2: SGHRS and YFSETQ. CDR3 residues: CASTTGSTDTQYF. The CDR3 DNA is TGCGCCAGTACTACAGGGAGCACAGATACGCAGTATTTT.

This clonotype was recorded at least ten times. The CDR3 coding sequence is TGTGCCAGCAGCCAGACTAGCGGGACCTCCTACGAGCAGTACTTC. Translation: CASSQTSGTSYEQYF. The chain uses TRBV3-1 and TRBJ2-7, with 11 bases that match TRBD2. This CDR3 spans 15 amino acids. The ends lost 3 bases at V and 0 bases at J; junction bases unmatched: 1. CDR1 is LGHDT, CDR2 YNNKEL, per germline (reference sequence).

This clonotype was counted at least ten times. This chain connects TRBV5-1 to TRBJ2-7, with 9 bases that match TRBD1. There are 16 residues in the CDR3. CDR1 and CDR2 (germline): SGHRS, YFSETQ. V trimming: 2 bases; J trimming: 5 bases; junction bases outside the gene matches: 11. The chain's CDR3 is CASSFLGGTGYNEQYF. The CDR3 nucleotides read TGCGCCAGCAGCTTCCTGGGCGGGACAGGGTATAACGAGCAGTACTTC.

The chain is built from TRBV9 and TRBJ2-7; 10 bases align to TRBD1. J gave up 4 bases and V 0 bases, and 4 bases lay outside the gene matches. CDR3 length: 15 amino acids. Germline V lookup: CDR1 SGDLS, CDR2 YYNGEE. CDR3 residues: CASSVGQGALYEQYF. CDR3 nucleotide sequence: TGTGCCAGCAGCGTAGGACAGGGGGCGTTGTACGAGCAGTACTTC. Using reference TRBV9 and TRBJ2-7 for the parts outside the CDR3, the full variable domain is DSGVTQTPKHLITATGQRVTLRCSPRSGDLSVYWYQQSLDQGLQFLIQYYNGEERAKGNILERFSAQQFPDLHSELNLSSLELGDSALYFCASSVGQGALYEQYFGPGTRLTVT.

This clonotype was seen only a few times. This chain links TRBV12-3 or TRBV12-4 with TRBJ2-5; D possibly uses TRBD1 or TRBD2 (7 bases each). V was clipped by 4 bases and J by 9 bases, with 9 bases between them. The CDR3 totals 11 residues. The CDR3 spells CASSSGGAQYF. The DNA for the CDR3 is TGTGCCAGCAGTTCAGGGGGGGCCCAGTACTTC.

J is TRBJ1-1 and V is TRBV12-3 or TRBV12-4; 9 positions agree with TRBD1. J lost 5 bases, V lost 5 bases, and 9 bases had no gene match. The CDR3 length is 15 residues. CDR3 amino acids: CASSLQGAGFTEAFF. Here the CDR3 DNA reads TGTGCCAGCAGTCTACAGGGGGCAGGGTTTACTGAAGCTTTCTTT.